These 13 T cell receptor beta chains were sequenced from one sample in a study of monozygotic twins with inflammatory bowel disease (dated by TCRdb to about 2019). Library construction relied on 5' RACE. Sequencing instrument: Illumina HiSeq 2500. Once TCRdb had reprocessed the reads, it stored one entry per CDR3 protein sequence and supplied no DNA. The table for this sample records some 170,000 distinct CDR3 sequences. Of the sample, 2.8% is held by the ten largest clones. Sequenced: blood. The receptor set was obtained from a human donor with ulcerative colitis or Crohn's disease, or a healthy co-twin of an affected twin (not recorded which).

The CDR3 sequence is CASRIGSGAEQYF. This chain links TRBV7-9 with TRBJ2-7; without DNA, the TCRdb call of TRBD1 cannot be checked. This CDR3 is built from 13 residues. Germline CDR1 and CDR2: SEHNR and FQNEAQ (reference sequence).

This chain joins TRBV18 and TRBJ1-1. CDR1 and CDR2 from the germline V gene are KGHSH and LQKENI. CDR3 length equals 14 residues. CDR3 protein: CASSPELGYTEAFF.

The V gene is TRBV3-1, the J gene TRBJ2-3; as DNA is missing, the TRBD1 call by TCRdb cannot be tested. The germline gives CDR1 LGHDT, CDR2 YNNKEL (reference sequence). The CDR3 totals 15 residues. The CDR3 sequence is CASSPLQASTDTQYF.

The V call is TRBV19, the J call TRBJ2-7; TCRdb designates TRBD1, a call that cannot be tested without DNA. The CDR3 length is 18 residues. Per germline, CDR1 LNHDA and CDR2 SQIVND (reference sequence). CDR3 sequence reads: CASSSTRTGRGRSYEQYF.

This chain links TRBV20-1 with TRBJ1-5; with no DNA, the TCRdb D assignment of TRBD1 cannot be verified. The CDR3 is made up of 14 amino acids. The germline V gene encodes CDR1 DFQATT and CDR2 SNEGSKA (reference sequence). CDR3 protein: CSARDLVGTQPQHF.

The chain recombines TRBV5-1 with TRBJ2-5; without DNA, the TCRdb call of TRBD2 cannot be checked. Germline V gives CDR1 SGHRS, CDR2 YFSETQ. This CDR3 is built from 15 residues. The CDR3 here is CASSRRTSGQETQYF.

The CDR3 protein is CASSPTGDYEQYF. The chain is built from TRBV9 and TRBJ2-7; without DNA, the TCRdb call of TRBD1 cannot be checked. This CDR3 comprises 13 residues. Germline loops: CDR1 SGDLS, CDR2 YYNGEE. Full variable domain (missing parts from reference TRBV9 and TRBJ2-7): DSGVTQTPKHLITATGQRVTLRCSPRSGDLSVYWYQQSLDQGLQFLIQYYNGEERAKGNILERFSAQQFPDLHSELNLSSLELGDSALYFCASSPTGDYEQYFGPGTRLTVT.

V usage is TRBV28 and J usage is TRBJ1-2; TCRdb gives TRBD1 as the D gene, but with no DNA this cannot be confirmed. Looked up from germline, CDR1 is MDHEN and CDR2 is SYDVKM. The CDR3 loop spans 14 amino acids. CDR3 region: CATPTDRGVSGYTF.

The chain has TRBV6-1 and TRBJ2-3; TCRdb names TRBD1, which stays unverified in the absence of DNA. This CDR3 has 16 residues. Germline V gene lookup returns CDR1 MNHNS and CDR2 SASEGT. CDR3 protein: CASSAHQGATEDTQYF.

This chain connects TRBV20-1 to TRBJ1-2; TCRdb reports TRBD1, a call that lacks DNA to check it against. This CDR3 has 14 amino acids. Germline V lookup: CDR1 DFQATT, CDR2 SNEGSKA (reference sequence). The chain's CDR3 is CSAREGGMLYGYTF.

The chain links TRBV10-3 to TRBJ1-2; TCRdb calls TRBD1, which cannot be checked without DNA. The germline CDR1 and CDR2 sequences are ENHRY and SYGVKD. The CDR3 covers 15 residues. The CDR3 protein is CAISEKDRGDYGYTF.

CDR3 sequence reads: CATSDPLAIHEQFF. The J gene is TRBJ2-1, the V gene TRBV24-1; the TCRdb D gene call, TRBD2, has no DNA to confirm it. Germline CDR1 and CDR2: KGHDR and SFDVKD. The CDR3 totals 14 residues.

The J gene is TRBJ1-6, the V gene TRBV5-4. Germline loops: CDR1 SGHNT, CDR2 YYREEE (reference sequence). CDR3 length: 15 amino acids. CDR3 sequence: CASSLAREGNSPLHF.